This T cell receptor (beta chain) is from a study of blood T cell repertoires in COVID-19. On the study more broadly: Acute and convalescent COVID-19 samples came from the United States, Italy and Spain. T cells, B-cell-depleted T cells, or PBMCs provided the cDNA or gDNA that served as material.

Data came from immunoSEQ multiplex PCR; TCRdb stores just in-frame clones and leaves some out. Of roughly 240,000 clones listed, about 86% are singletons. Germline V gene sequence: CDR1 SGHVS, CDR2 FQNEAQ. V shed 5 bases and J shed 5 bases, with 15 bases lying between them. The CDR3 is 15 residues long. The chain links TRBV7-8 to TRBJ1-4; D might be TRBD1 (5 bases). This TCR came from a man in his late teens or twenties with active or convalescent COVID-19. Material: peripheral blood. CDR3 residues: CASSRAQAFNEKLFF. The CDR3 coding sequence is TGTGCCAGCAGCCGCGCACAGGCTTTCAATGAAAAACTGTTTTTT.